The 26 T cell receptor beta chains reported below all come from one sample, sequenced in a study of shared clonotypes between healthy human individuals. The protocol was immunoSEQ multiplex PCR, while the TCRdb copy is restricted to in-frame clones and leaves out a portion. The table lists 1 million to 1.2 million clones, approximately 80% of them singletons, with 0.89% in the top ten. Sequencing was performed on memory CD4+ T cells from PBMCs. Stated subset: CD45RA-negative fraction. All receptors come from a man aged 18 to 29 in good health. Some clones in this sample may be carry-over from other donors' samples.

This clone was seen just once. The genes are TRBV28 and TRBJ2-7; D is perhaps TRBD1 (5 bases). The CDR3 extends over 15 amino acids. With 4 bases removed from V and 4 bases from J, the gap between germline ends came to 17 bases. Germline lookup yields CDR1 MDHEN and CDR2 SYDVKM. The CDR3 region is CASSSFFTGFYEQYF. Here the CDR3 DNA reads TGTGCCAGCAGTTCGTTTTTTACAGGTTTTTACGAGCAGTACTTC.

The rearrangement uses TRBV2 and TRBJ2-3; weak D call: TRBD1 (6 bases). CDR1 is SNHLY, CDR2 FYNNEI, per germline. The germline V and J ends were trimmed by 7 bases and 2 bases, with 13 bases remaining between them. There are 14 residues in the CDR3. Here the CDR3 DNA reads TGTGCCAGCACCCGGACAGAGTTCACAGATACGCAGTATTTT. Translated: CASTRTEFTDTQYF.

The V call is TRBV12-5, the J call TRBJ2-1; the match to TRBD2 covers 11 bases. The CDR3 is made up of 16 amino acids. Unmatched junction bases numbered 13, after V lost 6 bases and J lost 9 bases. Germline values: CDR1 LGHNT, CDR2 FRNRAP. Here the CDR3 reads CASGRLLAGVTFEQFF. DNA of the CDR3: TGTGCTAGTGGCCGGTTACTAGCGGGAGTAACATTTGAGCAGTTCTTC.

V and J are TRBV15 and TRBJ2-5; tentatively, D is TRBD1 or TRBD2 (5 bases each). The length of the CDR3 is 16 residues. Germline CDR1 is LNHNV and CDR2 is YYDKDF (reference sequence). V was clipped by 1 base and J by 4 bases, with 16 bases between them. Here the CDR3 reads CATSRAPGRGGETQYF. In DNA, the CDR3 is TGTGCCACCAGCAGAGCTCCGGGACGGGGCGGAGAGACCCAGTACTTC.

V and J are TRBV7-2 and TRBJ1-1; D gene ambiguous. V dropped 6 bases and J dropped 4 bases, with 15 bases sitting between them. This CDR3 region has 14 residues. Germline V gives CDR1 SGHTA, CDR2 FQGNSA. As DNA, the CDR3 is TGTGCCAGCAGACGCGGGCCGTCGGGCACTGAAGCTTTCTTT. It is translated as CASRRGPSGTEAFF.

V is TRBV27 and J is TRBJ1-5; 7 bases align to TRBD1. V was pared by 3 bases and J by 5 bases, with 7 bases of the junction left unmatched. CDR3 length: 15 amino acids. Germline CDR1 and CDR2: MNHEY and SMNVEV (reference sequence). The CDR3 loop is CASSFTRDSYQPQHF. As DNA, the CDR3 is TGTGCCAGCAGTTTCACCCGGGACAGTTATCAGCCCCAGCATTTT.

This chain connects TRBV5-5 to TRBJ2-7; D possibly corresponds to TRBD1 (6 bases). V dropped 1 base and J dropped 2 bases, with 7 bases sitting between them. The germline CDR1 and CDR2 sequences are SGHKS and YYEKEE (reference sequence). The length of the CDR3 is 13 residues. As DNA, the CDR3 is TGTGCCAGCAGCTTGCAGGGGACCTACGAGCAGTACTTC. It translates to CASSLQGTYEQYF.

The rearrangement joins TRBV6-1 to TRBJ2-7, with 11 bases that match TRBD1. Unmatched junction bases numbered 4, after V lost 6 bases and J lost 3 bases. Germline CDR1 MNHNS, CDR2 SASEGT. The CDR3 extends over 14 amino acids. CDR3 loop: CASRVGTGGYEQYF. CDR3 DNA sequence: TGTGCCAGCAGGGTTGGGACAGGGGGCTACGAGCAGTACTTC.

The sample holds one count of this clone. Here the CDR3 reads CASTTSAGANVLTF. As DNA, the CDR3 is TGTGCCAGCACAACTAGCGCTGGGGCCAACGTCCTGACTTTC. The chain is built from TRBV2 and TRBJ2-6, with 7 bases matching TRBD2. With 7 bases clipped from V and 2 bases from J, the junction kept 2 bases outside the gene matches. Germline-derived CDR1 and CDR2 are SNHLY and FYNNEI. The CDR3 runs to 14 residues.

CDR3 residues: CASSQAPDRSDGYTF. DNA for the CDR3: TGCGCCAGCAGCCAGGCTCCCGACAGGTCAGATGGCTACACCTTC. The chain carries TRBV4-1 and TRBJ1-2, with D possibly TRBD1 on 6 matching bases. Per germline, CDR1 MGHRA and CDR2 YSYEKL. The V gene lost 3 bases and the J gene lost 6 bases, with 17 bases spanning the gap. CDR3 length equals 15 residues.

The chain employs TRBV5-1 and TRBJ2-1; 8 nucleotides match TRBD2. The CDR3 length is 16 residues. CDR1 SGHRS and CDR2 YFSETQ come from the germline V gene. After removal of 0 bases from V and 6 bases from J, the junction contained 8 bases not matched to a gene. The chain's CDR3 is CASSLVPSGSVNEQFF. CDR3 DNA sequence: TGCGCCAGCAGCTTGGTTCCCAGCGGGAGTGTCAATGAGCAGTTCTTC.

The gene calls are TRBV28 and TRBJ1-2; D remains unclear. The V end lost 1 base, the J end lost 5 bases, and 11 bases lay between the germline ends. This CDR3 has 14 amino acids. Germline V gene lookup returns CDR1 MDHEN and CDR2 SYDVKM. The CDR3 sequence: CASSLSAELYGYTF. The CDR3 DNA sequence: TGTGCCAGCAGTTTATCGGCAGAACTTTATGGCTACACCTTC.

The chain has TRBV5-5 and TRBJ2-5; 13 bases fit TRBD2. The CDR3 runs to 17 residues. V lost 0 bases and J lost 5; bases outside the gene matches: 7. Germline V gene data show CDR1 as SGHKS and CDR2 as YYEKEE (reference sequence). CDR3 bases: TGTGCCAGCAGCTTGGTCCGGACTAGCGGGAGCGAGGAGACCCAGTACTTC. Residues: CASSLVRTSGSEETQYF. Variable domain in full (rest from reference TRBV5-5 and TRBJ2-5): DAGVTQSPTHLIKTRGQQVTLRCSPISGHKSVSWYQQVLGQGPQFIFQYYEKEERGRGNFPDRFSARQFPNYSSELNVNALLLGDSALYLCASSLVRTSGSEETQYFGPGTRLLVL.

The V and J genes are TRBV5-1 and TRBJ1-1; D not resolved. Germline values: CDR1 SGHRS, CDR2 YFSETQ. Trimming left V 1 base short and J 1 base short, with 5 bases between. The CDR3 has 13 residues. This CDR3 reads CASSLWANTEAFF. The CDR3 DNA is TGCGCCAGCAGCTTGTGGGCGAACACTGAAGCTTTCTTT. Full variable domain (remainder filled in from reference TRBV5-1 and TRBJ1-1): KAGVTQTPRYLIKTRGQQVTLSCSPISGHRSVSWYQQTPGQGLQFLFEYFSETQRNKGNFPGRFSGRQFSNSRSEMNVSTLELGDSALYLCASSLWANTEAFFGQGTRLTVV.

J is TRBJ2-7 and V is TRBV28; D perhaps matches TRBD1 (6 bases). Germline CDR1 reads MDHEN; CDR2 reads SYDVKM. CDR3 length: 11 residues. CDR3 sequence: CVTRRGVEQYF. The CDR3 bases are TGTGTCACCCGCAGGGGAGTGGAGCAGTACTTC.

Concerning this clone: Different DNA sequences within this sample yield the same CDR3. The CDR3 loop reads CASKGNSNQPQHF. In DNA, the CDR3 is TGTGCCAGCAAGGGAAATAGCAATCAGCCCCAGCATTTT. The V gene is TRBV2, the J gene TRBJ1-5; D is unclear. This CDR3 is built from 13 residues. CDR1 SNHLY and CDR2 FYNNEI come from the germline V gene. V dropped 7 bases and J dropped 0 bases, with 7 bases sitting between them.

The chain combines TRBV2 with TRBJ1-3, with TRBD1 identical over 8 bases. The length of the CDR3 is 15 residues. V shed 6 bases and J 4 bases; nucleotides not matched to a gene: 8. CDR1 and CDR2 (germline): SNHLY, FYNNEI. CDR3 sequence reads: CASRADRGSGNTIYF. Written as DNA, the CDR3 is TGTGCCAGCAGAGCTGACAGGGGTTCCGGAAACACCATATATTTT.

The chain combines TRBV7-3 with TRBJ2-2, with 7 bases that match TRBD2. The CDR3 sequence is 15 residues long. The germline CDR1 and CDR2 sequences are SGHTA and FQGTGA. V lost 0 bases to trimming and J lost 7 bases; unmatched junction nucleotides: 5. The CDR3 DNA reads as TGTGCCAGCAGCTTAACTAGCGGGCTAAACGGGGAGCTGTTTTTT. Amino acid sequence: CASSLTSGLNGELFF.

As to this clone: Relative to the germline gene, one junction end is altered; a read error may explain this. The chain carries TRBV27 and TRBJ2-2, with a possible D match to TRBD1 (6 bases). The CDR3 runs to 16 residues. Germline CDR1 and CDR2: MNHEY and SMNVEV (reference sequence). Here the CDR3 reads CASSFGQGGLAGELFF. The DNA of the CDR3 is TGTGCTAGCAGTTTTGGTCAAGGGGGATTGGCCGGGGAGCTGTTTTTT.

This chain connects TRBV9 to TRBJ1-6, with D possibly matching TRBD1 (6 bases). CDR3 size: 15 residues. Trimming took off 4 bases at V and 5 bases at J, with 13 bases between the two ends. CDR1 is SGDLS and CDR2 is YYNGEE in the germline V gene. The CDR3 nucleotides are TGTGCCAGCAGCACAGGGCCGGTAGATAATTCACCCCTCCACTTT. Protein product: CASSTGPVDNSPLHF.

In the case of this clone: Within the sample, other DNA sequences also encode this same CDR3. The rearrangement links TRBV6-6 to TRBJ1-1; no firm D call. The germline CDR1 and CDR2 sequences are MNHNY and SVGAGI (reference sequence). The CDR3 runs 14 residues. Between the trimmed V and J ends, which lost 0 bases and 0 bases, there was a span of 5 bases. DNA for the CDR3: TGTGCCAGCAGTTACTCAGCGGTGAACACTGAAGCTTTCTTT. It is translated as CASSYSAVNTEAFF.

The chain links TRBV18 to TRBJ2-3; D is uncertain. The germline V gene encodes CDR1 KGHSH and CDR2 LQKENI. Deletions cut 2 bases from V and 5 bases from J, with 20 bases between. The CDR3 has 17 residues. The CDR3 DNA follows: TGTGCCAGCTCACCAATCGCGGTGCAAGGGCTCGAAGATACGCAGTATTTT. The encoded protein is CASSPIAVQGLEDTQYF.

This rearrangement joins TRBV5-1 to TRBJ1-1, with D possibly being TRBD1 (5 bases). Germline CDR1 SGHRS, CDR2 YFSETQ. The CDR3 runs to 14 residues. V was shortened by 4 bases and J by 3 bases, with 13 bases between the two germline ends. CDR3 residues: CASSPDRGDTEAFF. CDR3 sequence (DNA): TGCGCCAGCAGCCCGGACCGGGGGGACACTGAAGCTTTCTTT.

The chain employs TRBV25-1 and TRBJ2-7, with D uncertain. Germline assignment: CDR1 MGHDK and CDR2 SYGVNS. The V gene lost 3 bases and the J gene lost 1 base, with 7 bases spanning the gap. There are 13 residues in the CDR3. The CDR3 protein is CASSEGGSYEQYF. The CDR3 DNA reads TGTGCCAGCAGTGAGGGCGGTTCCTACGAGCAGTACTTC.

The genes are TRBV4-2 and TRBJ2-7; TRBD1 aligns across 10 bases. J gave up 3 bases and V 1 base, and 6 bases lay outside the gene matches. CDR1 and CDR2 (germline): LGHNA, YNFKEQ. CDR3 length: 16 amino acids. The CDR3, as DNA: TGTGCCAGCAGCCAAGGCCCTGGGGACAGGGGCTACGAGCAGTACTTC. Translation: CASSQGPGDRGYEQYF.

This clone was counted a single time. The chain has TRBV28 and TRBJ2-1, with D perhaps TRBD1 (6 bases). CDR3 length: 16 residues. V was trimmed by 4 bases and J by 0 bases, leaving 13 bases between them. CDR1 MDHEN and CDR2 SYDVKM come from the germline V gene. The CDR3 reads CASSSPLGGSYNEQFF. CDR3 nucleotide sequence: TGTGCCAGCAGTTCCCCCCTAGGGGGCTCCTACAATGAGCAGTTCTTC.